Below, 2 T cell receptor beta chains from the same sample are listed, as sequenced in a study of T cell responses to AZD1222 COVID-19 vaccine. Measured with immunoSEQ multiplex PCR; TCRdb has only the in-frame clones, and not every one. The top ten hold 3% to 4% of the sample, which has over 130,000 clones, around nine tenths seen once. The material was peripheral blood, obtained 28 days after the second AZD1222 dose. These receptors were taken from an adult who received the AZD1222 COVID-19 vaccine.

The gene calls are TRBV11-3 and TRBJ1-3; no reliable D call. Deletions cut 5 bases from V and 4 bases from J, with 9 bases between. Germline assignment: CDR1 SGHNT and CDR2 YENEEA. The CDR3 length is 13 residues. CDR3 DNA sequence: TGTGCCAGCAGCCCGACGGGGGGAAACACCATATATTTT. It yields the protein CASSPTGGNTIYF.

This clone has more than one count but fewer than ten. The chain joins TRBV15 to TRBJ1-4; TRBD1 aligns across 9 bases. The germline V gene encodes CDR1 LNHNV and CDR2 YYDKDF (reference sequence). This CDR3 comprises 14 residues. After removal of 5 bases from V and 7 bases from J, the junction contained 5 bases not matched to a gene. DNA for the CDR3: TGTGCCACCAGCGGGGGACAGGGTTTTGAAAAACTGTTTTTT. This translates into CATSGGQGFEKLFF. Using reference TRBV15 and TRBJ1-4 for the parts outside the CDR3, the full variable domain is DAMVIQNPRYQVTQFGKPVTLSCSQTLNHNVMYWYQQKSSQAPKLLFHYYDKDFNNEADTPDNFQSRRPNTSFCFLDIRSPGLGDTAMYLCATSGGQGFEKLFFGSGTQLSVL.